These T cell receptor beta chains were read from a single sample in a study of tumor and adjacent non-tumor tissue in lung cancer. TCRdb re-analysed the multiplex PCR reads in MiXCR, keeping a single row per CDR3 protein. The data contain around 120,000 distinct CDR3 sequences, roughly 67% of them singletons. Sequencing input: lung tumor tissue. The source is a man aged 25-45 years with non-small cell lung cancer. Both conserved end residues are part of each CDR3. The D gene is left open where the match is weak. Clone size is given for some rows only: seen once, a few or many times, or a class if the clone is expanded.

CNVEEFNYGYIF	TGCAACGTTGAAGAGTTCAACTATGGCTACATCTTC	NA	NA	TRBJ1-2	TRBV29-1
CATSKGPNEETQYF	TGTGCCACCAGTAAGGGGCCCAACGAAGAGACCCAGTACTTC	NA	NA	TRBJ2-5	TRBV24-1
CATSAPETGGTDTQYF	TGTGCCACCAGCGCGCCGGAGACAGGGGGAACAGATACGCAGTATTTT	TRBD1	NA	TRBJ2-3	TRBV24-1
CASSLQGGLNTEAFF	TGTGCCAGCAGTTTACAGGGGGGATTGAACACTGAAGCTTTCTTT	TRBD1	few	TRBJ1-1	TRBV7-3
CGSSQESSSKLFF	TGTGGCAGTAGCCAGGAAAGTAGCTCAAAACTGTTTTTT	NA	NA	TRBJ1-4	TRBV7-9
CDSSLGGERRYYKEQFF	TGTGACAGCAGCTTAGGGGGCGAGAGGCGATACTACAAAGAGCAGTTCTTC	TRBD1	NA	TRBJ2-1	TRBV11-3
CATNVVSADTQYF	TGTGCCACGAATGTGGTTTCTGCAGATACGCAGTATTTT	NA	NA	TRBJ2-3	TRBV10-3
CASSLGRDTNTGELFF	TGTGCCAGCAGTTTAGGTCGGGACACCAACACCGGGGAGCTGTTTTTT	NA	many	TRBJ2-2	TRBV12-3/TRBV12-4
CASSFDSGSYEQYF	TGTGCCAGCAGCTTTGACAGCGGGAGCTATGAGCAGTACTTC	TRBD2	NA	TRBJ2-7	TRBV11-3
CSARGLAGSGANVLTF	TGCAGTGCTAGAGGACTAGCGGGCTCTGGGGCCAACGTCCTGACTTTC	TRBD2	few	TRBJ2-6	TRBV20-1
CASGFRGVTNIGELFF	TGTGCCAGCGGCTTCAGAGGGGTAACGAACATCGGGGAGCTGTTTTTT	NA	NA	TRBJ2-2	TRBV11-2
CSVGAGGIATDTQYF	TGCAGTGTCGGGGCCGGGGGAATAGCAACGGATACGCAGTATTTT	NA	NA	TRBJ2-3	TRBV29-1
CASSTSSGANVVNF	TGTGCCAGCAGTACATCTTCCGGGGCCAACGTCGTGAATTTC	NA	NA	TRBJ2-6	TRBV12-3/TRBV12-4
CASIQAGANVTF	TGTGCCAGCATCCAGGCGGGGGCCAACGTGACTTTC	NA	NA	TRBJ2-6	TRBV25-1
CASSPRQGTVDQYF	TGCGCCAGCAGCCCTAGACAGGGGACTGTTGATCAGTACTTC	TRBD1	NA	TRBJ2-7	TRBV5-1
CASTELGRNTGGLFF	TGTGCCAGCACTGAACTTGGACGGAACACCGGGGGGCTGTTTTTT	NA	NA	TRBJ2-2	TRBV6-6
CSVGESAGVGEHYF	TGCAGCGTTGGAGAATCAGCCGGGGTGGGGGAGCACTACTTC	NA	NA	TRBJ2-7	TRBV29-1
CSVEGTVYNEQIF	TGCAGCGTTGAGGGGACAGTCTACAATGAGCAGATCTTC	TRBD1	NA	TRBJ2-1	TRBV29-1
CASSPQTASGSPYEQFF	TGTGCCAGCAGTCCCCAAACCGCTAGCGGGAGTCCCTATGAGCAGTTCTTC	TRBD2	many	TRBJ2-1	TRBV12-3/TRBV12-4
CASGQGLVGSPLHF	TGTGCCAGTGGCCAAGGACTCGTCGGTTCACCCCTCCACTTT	NA	NA	TRBJ1-6	TRBV12-3/TRBV12-4
CRAMGYYEQYF	TGCAGAGCTATGGGCTACTACGAGCAGTACTTC	NA	NA	TRBJ2-7	TRBV20-1
CASRPTYRPAPTNEKLFF	TGTGCCAGCAGACCTACGTACAGGCCGGCACCAACTAATGAAAAACTGTTTTTT	NA	NA	TRBJ1-4	TRBV5-6
CSVVDPRKGTEQYF	TGCAGCGTTGTAGATCCCCGGAAGGGAACGGAACAGTATTTT	NA	NA	TRBJ2-3	TRBV29-1
CASKPFGGSSYVEQFF	TGTGCCAGCAAACCCTTCGGGGGGAGCTCCTACGTTGAGCAGTTCTTC	TRBD2	NA	TRBJ2-1	TRBV11-2
CASSPHYWGASDTQYF	TGTGCCAGCAGCCCGCATTATTGGGGCGCCTCAGATACGCAGTATTTT	NA	many	TRBJ2-3	TRBV6-2/TRBV6-3
CTAREDLTGGYTF	TGCACTGCTAGAGAAGACTTGACAGGCGGCTACACCTTC	NA	NA	TRBJ1-2	TRBV20-1
CVTGEETGQPQHF	TGTGTCACCGGAGAGGAGACAGGCCAGCCCCAGCATTTT	NA	NA	TRBJ1-5	TRBV24-1
CASSQDMGPSSGNTIYF	TGCGCCAGTAGCCAAGATATGGGGCCTAGCTCTGGAAACACCATATATTTT	NA	NA	TRBJ1-3	TRBV4-3
CASSLRLAEGPDEQYF	TGTGCTAGCAGTTTAAGACTAGCGGAAGGGCCGGACGAGCAGTACTTC	TRBD2	NA	TRBJ2-7	TRBV12-3/TRBV12-4
CASRSRGGGNQPQHF	TGTGCCAGCAGGTCCCGGGGGGGGGGCAATCAGCCCCAGCATTTT	NA	NA	TRBJ1-5	TRBV12-3/TRBV12-4
CSVTTGTSYEQYF	TGCAGCGTTACGACAGGGACCTCCTACGAGCAGTACTTC	TRBD1	many	TRBJ2-7	TRBV29-1
CSAHSPIDNEQFF	TGCAGTGCCCATTCCCCCATAGACAATGAGCAGTTCTTC	NA	many	TRBJ2-1	TRBV20-1
CASSEGQGLNTEAFF	TGTGCCAGCAGTGAGGGACAGGGATTGAACACTGAAGCTTTCTTT	TRBD1	NA	TRBJ1-1	TRBV6-1
CASSLRTGTSYSEQFF	TGCGCCAGCAGCTTGAGGACGGGGACCTCCTACAGTGAGCAGTTCTTC	NA	few	TRBJ2-1	TRBV5-1
CASSLPGPGELLF	TGTGCCAGCAGCTTGCCGGGGCCCGGTGAGCTGTTATTT	NA	NA	TRBJ2-2	TRBV5-6
CSARYTAFNEQFF	TGCAGTGCTAGATACACAGCGTTCAATGAGCAGTTCTTC	NA	NA	TRBJ2-1	TRBV20-1
CASGLGPNTGELFF	TGTGCCAGCGGTTTGGGACCTAACACCGGGGAGCTGTTTTTT	NA	NA	TRBJ2-2	TRBV11-2
CASSYRDSTGYEQYF	TGTGCCAGCAGTTACCGTGACAGTACGGGCTACGAGCAGTACTTC	NA	many	TRBJ2-7	TRBV6-5
CASSLTLVGSYNEQFF	TGTGCCAGCAGCCTTACTCTAGTGGGGTCTTACAATGAGCAGTTCTTC	NA	NA	TRBJ2-1	TRBV4-2
CVSSYSTGRIEAFF	TGTGTCAGTAGTTACTCGACAGGCCGGATTGAAGCTTTCTTT	NA	NA	TRBJ1-1	TRBV6-5
CASSYSRGDSSYNEQFF	TGTGCCAGTAGTTACTCGAGGGGTGATAGCTCCTACAATGAGCAGTTCTTC	NA	NA	TRBJ2-1	TRBV6-5
CASSQAPGLVGANVLTF	TGCGCCAGCAGCCAAGCCCCAGGCCTTGTAGGGGCCAACGTCCTGACTTTC	NA	few	TRBJ2-6	TRBV4-1
CTSSLGDRGEPPLHF	TGTACCAGCAGCTTAGGGGACAGGGGGGAACCACCCCTCCACTTT	TRBD1	NA	TRBJ1-6	TRBV11-2
CASSYSGTRTDTQYF	TGTGCCAGCAGTTACTCCGGGACTCGCACAGATACGCAGTATTTT	NA	many	TRBJ2-3	TRBV6-5
CASSLGQPQQF	TGTGCCAGCAGTTTAGGACAGCCCCAGCAATTT	NA	NA	TRBJ1-5	TRBV6-1
CASSPMVRAGRQYF	TGTGCCAGCAGCCCCATGGTGAGGGCAGGTAGGCAGTATTTT	NA	NA	TRBJ2-3	TRBV11-2
CASSGNSYEQYF	TGTGCCAGCTCAGGGAACTCCTACGAGCAGTACTTC	NA	many	TRBJ2-7	TRBV12-3/TRBV12-4
CASSRAYGRAPYSGGAAESQYF	TGTGCCAGCAGTAGGGCATATGGCAGGGCCCCTTATAGCGGGGGGGCCGCGGAGTCCCAGTACTTC	TRBD2	NA	TRBJ2-5	TRBV6-2/TRBV6-3
CASSYSKYSGGGAGEQFF	TGTGCCAGCAGTTACTCGAAGTACTCGGGCGGGGGGGCAGGCGAGCAGTTCTTC	TRBD2	few	TRBJ2-1	TRBV6-5
CVSSQKGQGEKLYF	TGTGTCAGCAGCCAAAAGGGACAGGGTGAAAAACTGTATTTT	TRBD1	NA	TRBJ1-4	TRBV4-2
CASSPSAGRYEQYF	TGTGCCAGCAGCCCCAGCGCAGGCCGTTACGAGCAGTACTTC	NA	few	TRBJ2-7	TRBV12-3/TRBV12-4
CARSLGETPLYEQYF	TGTGCCAGGAGTTTGGGAGAGACGCCCCTCTACGAGCAGTACTTT	NA	NA	TRBJ2-7	TRBV12-3/TRBV12-4
CASSPDTIGADEQFF	TGTGCCAGCAGCCCCGACACAATAGGAGCCGATGAGCAGTTCTTC	NA	NA	TRBJ2-1	TRBV11-2
CASSPNLCDQYF	TGTGCCAGCAGCCCCAACCTCTGCGATCAGTACTTC	NA	once	TRBJ2-7	TRBV7-8